This T cell receptor beta chain derives from a study of T-cell reconstitution after alpha-beta-depleted transplantation in children. Study-wide results and limits: After transplant, at about two months, alpha-beta T cells were reportedly derived from several hundred expanded graft clones. Certain patients had high TCRbeta diversity at day 60, and it came from recipient T cells and thymic progenitors that survived. Once a year had passed after transplant, T-cell counts and diversity came mostly from newly produced T cells.

CDR1 and CDR2 from the germline V gene are SGHTA and FQGTGA. Trimming took 2 bases from V and 4 from J; bases not matched to a gene: 4. The length of the CDR3 is 15 residues. The library targeted TCRbeta and was prepared with unique molecular identifiers. TCRdb fed the PCR reads into MiXCR, producing one record per CDR3 protein. The sample consists of 450,000 to 600,000 distinct CDR3 sequences, 10% to 15% of them appearing once. Of note for this clonotype: Its antigen is still unknown.

The clonotype comes from a male patient aged 5 to 17 who had a stem cell transplant for acute myeloid leukemia, so the T cells may come from the graft donor. The rearrangement uses TRBV7-3 and TRBJ2-7; 11 bases align to TRBD2. The sample here was PBMCs, mostly from graft donor cells, taken 360 days after TCRalphabeta/CD19-depleted stem cell transplant. The CDR3: CASSLLAGGLYEQYF. Here the CDR3 DNA reads TGTGCCAGCAGCTTACTAGCGGGGGGCTTATACGAGCAGTACTTC.